Listed here are 31 T cell receptor beta chains from one sample, sequenced in a study of T cells after yellow fever vaccination (dated by TCRdb to the late 2010s). This sample's treatment or condition label indicates: live attenuated yellow fever vaccine strain. Library prep was done by 5' RACE. The instrument given in TCRdb is Illumina HiSeq 2500. TCRdb handled the public reads itself, with Q25 trimming in fastp and clone calling in MiXCR, and kept productive beta chains. Rows matching on CDR3 protein sequence are summarized as one entry with the most common DNA and genes. The sample table shows about 240,000 distinct CDR3 sequences, and about 7% are seen once. The biggest ten clones account for 0.65% to 0.9% of the sample. The source material was CD4+ T cells sorted from PBMCs, sampled 15 days after the yellow fever booster vaccination. Source of these receptors: a man aged 25 to 45 who received the YFV17D yellow fever vaccine.

In this sample, this clonotype turned up a few times. CDR3 protein: CASSPHAGGRRSTEAFF. The CDR3 nucleotides are TGTGCCAGCAGTCCACATGCGGGGGGGCGCAGATCGACTGAAGCTTTCTTT. The V gene is TRBV6-1, the J gene TRBJ1-1, with D perhaps TRBD1 (6 bases). Germline CDR1 and CDR2: MNHNS and SASEGT. The CDR3 extends over 17 amino acids. Trimming removed 5 bases from V and 5 bases from J, with 24 bases in between.

This clonotype was observed a handful of times. The rearrangement joins TRBV29-1 to TRBJ2-1, with D possibly TRBD2 on 5 matching bases. Looked up from germline, CDR1 is SQVTM and CDR2 is ANQGSEA. There are 16 residues in the CDR3. Trimming removed 3 bases from V and 7 bases from J, with 22 bases in between. For the CDR3, the DNA is TGCAGCGTTGAGTCCTTTGCGTCCAGGTCGGGGAATGAGCAGTTCTTC. It is translated as CSVESFASRSGNEQFF.

Ten or more counts support this clonotype. The chain uses TRBV29-1 and TRBJ1-2, with 8 bases aligning to TRBD1. This CDR3 has 15 amino acids. V shed 6 bases, J shed 7 bases, and the junction held 16 bases outside the gene matches. Germline CDR1 is SQVTM and CDR2 is ANQGSEA. In nucleotides, the CDR3 is TGCAGCGTCGAGACGGGCGGCAGGGGGCGTTCTGGCTACACCTTC. It is translated as CSVETGGRGRSGYTF.

Only a few counts were recorded for this clonotype. V is TRBV18 and J is TRBJ2-5, with D tentatively TRBD2 (6 bases). Trimming pared 6 bases from V and 1 base from J, leaving 15 bases between. Germline-derived CDR1 and CDR2 are KGHSH and LQKENI. This CDR3 comprises 15 residues. The DNA for the CDR3 is TGTGCCAGCTCGCCGGGGGAGAAGTTCCAAGAGACCCAGTACTTC. Its translation is CASSPGEKFQETQYF.

This clonotype appeared many times. V gene TRBV20-1 combines with J gene TRBJ2-7; a weak D match, TRBD1 (6 bases). Trimming shortened V by 2 bases and J by 2 bases, and 16 bases separated the two germline ends. Germline CDR1 reads DFQATT; CDR2 reads SNEGSKA (reference sequence). The CDR3 is 15 amino acids. CDR3 sequence (DNA): TGCAGTGCTAGATCCGTACAGGGTGAAGCCTACGAGCAGTACTTC. It yields the protein CSARSVQGEAYEQYF.

This rearrangement joins TRBV6-2 or TRBV6-3 to TRBJ1-3; D is uncertain. CDR1 is MNHEY and CDR2 is SVGEGT in the germline V gene. V was cut by 7 bases and J by 2 bases, with 12 bases left in between. The CDR3 extends over 14 amino acids. The CDR3 loop is CASIGAGPGNTIYF. DNA for the CDR3: TGTGCCAGCATCGGAGCCGGTCCTGGAAACACCATATATTTT.

V gene TRBV14 combines with J gene TRBJ1-4; TRBD1 is a possible D gene (5 bases). Germline V gene data show CDR1 as SGHDN and CDR2 as FVKESK. This CDR3 has 18 amino acids. Deletions cut 4 bases from V and 8 bases from J, with 26 bases between. CDR3 nucleotides: TGTGCCAGCAGCCCACGAAAGGGACTTCCTTTGTCGGACGAAAAACTGTTTTTT. Protein sequence: CASSPRKGLPLSDEKLFF.

This clonotype was recorded a few times. The chain carries TRBV12-3 or TRBV12-4 and TRBJ1-3; D unresolved. This CDR3 has 14 amino acids. V gave up 8 bases and J gave up 2 bases, with 13 bases separating them. The chain's CDR3 is CASRGTTTGNTIYF. CDR3 sequence (DNA): TGTGCCAGCCGGGGAACGACAACTGGAAACACCATATATTTT.

The rearrangement links TRBV20-1 to TRBJ1-5; D is uncertain. This CDR3 is built from 12 residues. Per germline, CDR1 DFQATT and CDR2 SNEGSKA (reference sequence). Trimming pared 6 bases from V and 0 bases from J, leaving 6 bases between. The CDR3 spells CSARPSNQPQHF. CDR3 nucleotide sequence: TGCAGTGCGCGACCTAGCAATCAGCCCCAGCATTTT.

This rearrangement joins TRBV20-1 to TRBJ2-7; 7 nucleotides match TRBD2. The CDR3 sequence is 12 residues long. V shed 4 bases, J shed 4 bases, and the junction held 4 bases outside the gene matches. CDR1 is DFQATT and CDR2 is SNEGSKA in the germline V gene (reference sequence). The CDR3 region is CSATTSSYEQYF. CDR3 bases: TGCAGTGCTACGACTAGCAGTTACGAGCAGTACTTC.

This clonotype appeared a few times. The V gene is TRBV28, the J gene TRBJ2-2; tentatively, D is TRBD2 (6 bases). The V end lost 6 bases, the J end lost 2 bases, and 16 bases lay between the germline ends. The CDR3 has 16 residues. Germline values: CDR1 MDHEN, CDR2 SYDVKM. The CDR3 protein is CASSPGTRVNTGELFF. Written as DNA, the CDR3 is TGTGCCAGCAGCCCTGGGACTCGGGTAAACACCGGGGAGCTGTTTTTT.

This clonotype occurred many times. This chain connects TRBV12-3 or TRBV12-4 to TRBJ2-1; D is perhaps TRBD2 (5 bases). The CDR3 length is 12 residues. Trimming removed 6 bases from V and 7 bases from J, with 10 bases in between. Written as DNA, the CDR3 is TGTGCCAGCAGAACAAGCGGAAATGAGCAGTTCTTC. Protein product: CASRTSGNEQFF.

This clonotype was seen at least ten times. J is TRBJ2-1 and V is TRBV12-3 or TRBV12-4; maybe TRBD1 (6 bases). The CDR3 extends over 14 amino acids. Between the trimmed V and J ends, which lost 7 bases and 1 base, there was a span of 11 bases. The CDR3 bases are TGTGCCAGCACCCCGACAGGATCCTACAATGAGCAGTTCTTC. Encoded protein: CASTPTGSYNEQFF.

The chain couples TRBV6-5 to TRBJ2-5; TRBD2 matches 12 bases. V dropped 0 bases and J dropped 5; count of bases not matched to a gene: 4. The CDR3 has 16 amino acids. CDR1 and CDR2 from the germline V gene are MNHEY and SVGAGI. The CDR3 bases are TGTGCCAGCAGTTACTCCGGACTAGCGGGAATGGAGACCCAGTACTTC. Protein product: CASSYSGLAGMETQYF.

This clonotype was seen a few times. The chain employs TRBV7-9 and TRBJ2-7; 12 bases fit TRBD2. V was pared by 4 bases and J by 3 bases, with 10 bases of the junction left unmatched. The CDR3 has 17 residues. In germline, CDR1 is SEHNR, CDR2 FQNEAQ (reference sequence). The CDR3 here is CASSSGLAGNPLYEQYF. The CDR3 nucleotides read TGTGCCAGCAGCTCTGGACTAGCGGGAAATCCCCTCTACGAGCAGTACTTC.

This clonotype turned up a few times. The chain is built from TRBV19 and TRBJ2-5; tentatively, D is TRBD2 (6 bases). This CDR3 is built from 14 residues. Germline V gives CDR1 LNHDA, CDR2 SQIVND (reference sequence). V lost 5 bases and J 4 bases, leaving 14 bases between the germline ends. This CDR3 is CASSSAPGGETQYF. Here the CDR3 DNA reads TGTGCCAGTAGTTCCGCACCCGGGGGAGAGACCCAGTACTTC. The whole variable domain, filled in from reference TRBV19 and TRBJ2-5, reads DGGITQSPKYLFRKEGQNVTLSCEQNLNHDAMYWYRQDPGQGLRLIYYSQIVNDFQKGDIAEGYSVSREKKESFPLTVTSAQKNPTAFYLCASSSAPGGETQYFGPGTRLLVL.

This clonotype was seen only a few times. The chain employs TRBV7-2 and TRBJ2-2; 7 bases agree with TRBD1. Looked up from germline, CDR1 is SGHTA and CDR2 is FQGNSA. This CDR3 has 15 residues. Unmatched junction bases numbered 4, after V lost 2 bases and J lost 4 bases. This CDR3 is CASSLTRGRTGELFF. The CDR3 region has the DNA TGTGCCAGCAGCTTAACAAGGGGGCGCACCGGGGAGCTGTTTTTT.

This clonotype showed up many times. The V call is TRBV19, the J call TRBJ2-5; TRBD1 agrees at 7 bases. CDR3 length: 13 residues. V trimming: 7 bases; J trimming: 4 bases; junction bases outside the gene matches: 6. Looked up from germline, CDR1 is LNHDA and CDR2 is SQIVND (reference sequence). CDR3 region: CASTTWTGETQYF. The DNA of the CDR3 is TGTGCCAGTACCACTTGGACAGGAGAGACCCAGTACTTC.

There are a few counts of this clonotype. The chain employs TRBV20-1 and TRBJ2-3; no firm D call. The V gene's germline CDR1 is DFQATT and CDR2 SNEGSKA (reference sequence). This CDR3 is built from 13 residues. Trimming stripped 4 bases from V and 3 bases from J, with 11 bases between. The CDR3 DNA is TGCAGTGCTAATTACCCGGCGACAGATACGCAGTATTTT. The encoded protein is CSANYPATDTQYF.

This clonotype was observed at least ten times. V gene TRBV5-1 combines with J gene TRBJ2-5; D is possibly TRBD1 (6 bases). V lost 0 bases, J lost 5 bases, and 11 bases lay in between. CDR3 length: 14 residues. Germline values: CDR1 SGHRS, CDR2 YFSETQ. CDR3 amino acids: CASSLGHTGETQYF. The CDR3 DNA sequence: TGCGCCAGCAGCTTGGGACACACAGGGGAGACCCAGTACTTC.

This clonotype was detected many times. The rearrangement joins TRBV3-1 to TRBJ2-1; unclear D gene. V lost 0 bases and J lost 8, with 8 bases in between. Looked up from germline, CDR1 is LGHDT and CDR2 is YNNKEL (reference sequence). The CDR3 spans 13 residues. DNA of the CDR3: TGTGCCAGCAGCCAAGACGGGCGGTATGAGCAGTTCTTC. Its protein product is CASSQDGRYEQFF.

The V and J genes are TRBV3-1 and TRBJ2-3, with 8 bases identical to TRBD2. Per germline, CDR1 LGHDT and CDR2 YNNKEL (reference sequence). The CDR3 totals 16 residues. The V and J ends lost 4 bases and 1 base, in that order; junction bases with no gene match: 7. The CDR3 DNA sequence: TGTGCCAGCAGCCGGAGCGGGAGATGGGGCACAGATACGCAGTATTTT. The encoded protein is CASSRSGRWGTDTQYF.

The table lists this clonotype with a few counts. The CDR3 here is CASSFPPLAGPYEQYF. In DNA form, the CDR3 reads TGTGCCAGCAGTTTCCCTCCACTAGCGGGCCCTTACGAGCAGTACTTC. The chain carries TRBV27 and TRBJ2-7, with TRBD2 identical over 9 bases. V lost 3 bases and J lost 4; bases outside the gene matches: 10. Germline lookup yields CDR1 MNHEY and CDR2 SMNVEV (reference sequence). CDR3 length equals 16 residues.

The sample holds many counts of this clonotype. In nucleotides, the CDR3 is TGTGCCAGCAGCTTAGTCCAGGGAGGGACTGAAGCTTTCTTT. Translation gives CASSLVQGGTEAFF. The chain is built from TRBV7-9 and TRBJ1-1; a weak D match, TRBD1 (5 bases). Deletions cut 1 base from V and 5 bases from J, with 11 bases between. This CDR3 contains 14 residues. The germline V gene encodes CDR1 SEHNR and CDR2 FQNEAQ (reference sequence).

The CDR3: CASSPALLGNEQFF. In DNA, the CDR3 is TGTGCCAGCTCACCGGCCCTCCTGGGCAATGAGCAGTTCTTC. The rearrangement uses TRBV18 and TRBJ2-1, with D unclear. This CDR3 comprises 14 residues. Germline lookup yields CDR1 KGHSH and CDR2 LQKENI. V was pared by 3 bases and J by 6 bases, with 12 bases between.

This rearrangement joins TRBV3-1 to TRBJ2-7; 9 nucleotides agree with TRBD2. The CDR3 is 15 residues long. Unmatched junction bases numbered 4, after V lost 0 bases and J lost 4 bases. The V gene's germline CDR1 is LGHDT and CDR2 YNNKEL (reference sequence). The CDR3 sequence is CASSQDTTSGYEQYF. The CDR3 coding sequence is TGTGCCAGCAGCCAAGATACTACTAGCGGGTACGAGCAGTACTTC.

This clonotype was observed many times. The V gene is TRBV6-2 or TRBV6-3, the J gene TRBJ2-5, with D possibly called TRBD1 or TRBD2 (5 bases each). Germline V gives CDR1 MNHEY, CDR2 SVGEGT. The germline V and J ends were trimmed by 8 bases and 3 bases, with 13 bases remaining between them. This CDR3 comprises 13 residues. The CDR3 bases are TGTGCCAGCGGGGGAAGAGTGGAAGAGACCCAGTACTTC. This gives the protein CASGGRVEETQYF.

In its sample, this clonotype was seen many times. The rearrangement uses TRBV7-9 and TRBJ1-1; TRBD1 might be the D (6 bases). This CDR3 is built from 14 residues. V was clipped by 1 base and J by 6 bases, with 12 bases between them. CDR1 SEHNR and CDR2 FQNEAQ come from the germline V gene (reference sequence). This CDR3 is CASSLERGAAEAFF. CDR3 DNA sequence: TGTGCCAGCAGCTTAGAGAGGGGGGCAGCTGAAGCTTTCTTT.

The V and J genes are TRBV10-3 and TRBJ2-3; D might be TRBD1 (6 bases). The CDR3 contains 13 residues. V lost 3 bases to trimming and J lost 5 bases, with 9 bases between them. From germline, CDR1 is ENHRY and CDR2 SYGVKD. The CDR3 sequence is CAISEKGEDTQYF. DNA for the CDR3: TGTGCCATCAGTGAAAAGGGGGAAGATACGCAGTATTTT.

This clonotype has at least ten counts. The V call is TRBV6-5, the J call TRBJ1-1, with a weak D call TRBD1 (5 bases). CDR3 length: 13 amino acids. Germline V gene sequence: CDR1 MNHEY, CDR2 SVGAGI. Trimming cost V 6 bases and J 6 bases, with 14 bases left between them. CDR3 nucleotide sequence: TGTGCCAGCAGCCTCGGGAGGGGCGCTGAAGCTTTCTTT. Its translation: CASSLGRGAEAFF.

This clonotype was observed a handful of times. The genes are TRBV12-3 or TRBV12-4 and TRBJ1-2; no reliable D call. V was clipped by 5 bases and J by 6 bases, with 13 bases between them. This CDR3 is built from 13 residues. The CDR3 region has the DNA TGTGCCAGCAGTCTCGCAGCCACGGATGGCTACACCTTC. As protein: CASSLAATDGYTF.